The source of this T cell receptor (beta chain) is a study of Ad26.COV2.S vaccination and SARS-CoV-2 variants. General study findings and limits: Vaccinated individuals (as opposed to placebo recipients) had higher spike-specific TCR breadth.

Generated by immunoSEQ multiplex PCR, the TCRdb table keeps only in-frame clones and is missing some. This sample yields about 400,000 clones, of which approximately 86% are seen a single time; more than 3% belongs to the top ten. This clone was seen once. Its antigen is not identified. This CDR3 comprises 16 residues. Germline V CDR1 and CDR2: SGHVS, FNYEAQ. V was shortened by 5 bases and J by 4 bases, with 18 bases between the two germline ends. This sample's treatment: approximately 18 received Ad26.COV2.S at low or high dose, single or two shots; 5 received placebo; per-sample allocation not given. Vaccine and placebo recipients were sampled on day 63 after the first injection.

The sequence came from a person aged 18 to 65 who received the Ad26.COV2.S COVID-19 vaccine or a placebo. Sequences were derived from peripheral blood, sampled in a trial of Ad26.COV2.S vaccine versus placebo. J is TRBJ1-5 and V is TRBV7-6; D gene unclear. In DNA, the CDR3 is TGTGCCAGCAGCCCAACCGAGGGTCCACTAAATCAGCCCCAGCATTTT. It is translated as CASSPTEGPLNQPQHF.